This T cell receptor beta chain emerged from a study of CD8 T cells in Susac syndrome. TCR beta sequencing covered blood CD8+ and CD4+ T cells. RNA was extracted with the RNeasy kit, and a quantity of about 0.45 to 1 ug was reverse transcribed using random hexamers. TCRdb re-analysed the immunoSEQ multiplex PCR reads in MiXCR, keeping a single row per CDR3 protein. Here the sample spans 200,000 to 300,000 distinct CDR3 sequences, 93% being singletons. This clonotype was seen once. Its target is not known. General observations from the study: The study recognized that the number of individuals in its TCR sequencing and HLA analysis was relatively small.

The source material was CD4+ T cells from PBMCs. This TCR came from a human donor with multiple sclerosis.

For the CDR3, the DNA is TGTGCCAGTAGTGGCCGGGACAGGGAGATAGACATTCAGTACTTC. Protein: CASSGRDREIDIQYF. The chain joins TRBV19 to TRBJ2-4; 9 bases fit TRBD1. Germline V lookup: CDR1 LNHDA, CDR2 SQIVND (reference sequence). Losses at the gene ends were 5 bases for V and 8 bases for J; bases not matched to a gene: 10. This CDR3 contains 15 residues.